This T cell receptor beta chain is drawn from a study of response to subunit inactivated influenza vaccine. General observations from the study: That few new T cells are recruited by each seasonal influenza vaccination was the authors' suggestion.

The germline CDR1 and CDR2 sequences are SGHRS and YFSETQ. The CDR3 spans 15 residues. J gave up 4 bases and V 4 bases, and 9 bases lay outside the gene matches. In its sample, this clonotype was seen many times. Its antigen is unknown. In TCRdb, the RT-PCR reads were re-called with MiXCR into one record per CDR3 protein. Of around 500,000 distinct CDR3 sequences listed, over 9.5% are singletons. This specimen was PBMCs from blood, taken roughly 46 days after vaccination. The chain uses TRBV5-1 and TRBJ2-3, with 7 bases aligning to TRBD1. The TCR comes from a man aged 50-59 years who received an inactivated influenza vaccine. Here the CDR3 DNA reads TGCGCCAGCAGCCCCTACAGGGGAAAGGCAGATACGCAGTATTTT. It encodes CASSPYRGKADTQYF.